The next 5 T cell receptor beta chains were all read from a single sample in a study of identical twins. TCRdb used MiXCR to reprocess the 5' RACE reads, holding one entry per CDR3 protein. Among 450,000 or so distinct CDR3 sequences, about 24% were seen once, and the ten largest hold 2.9%. The data were also submitted as part of a second study, on T cells expressing NK-cell markers.

The sample was CD4+ T cells sorted from blood. The source of these receptors is a woman between 18 and 29 years old in good health.

This clonotype turned up a few times. This chain uses TRBV6-1 with TRBJ2-4, with D perhaps TRBD1 (6 bases). Germline V gene sequence: CDR1 MNHNS, CDR2 SASEGT. V was pared by 5 bases and J by 4 bases, with 12 bases between. This CDR3 has 14 residues. The CDR3 coding sequence is TGTGCCAGCAGTACAGGGACGTCTAAAAACATTCAGTACTTC. Amino acids: CASSTGTSKNIQYF.

In its sample, this clonotype was seen once. The rearrangement joins TRBV21-1 to TRBJ2-7. TRBV21-1 is a pseudogene. This CDR3 is 14 amino acids long. The chain's CDR3 is CASITKVTSYEQYF. DNA of the CDR3: TGTGCCAGCATCACAAAGGTGACCTCCTACGAGCAGTACTTC.

The J gene is TRBJ2-2, the V gene TRBV12-3 or TRBV12-4; D might be TRBD2 (7 bases). The length of the CDR3 is 15 residues. V was trimmed by 9 bases and J by 3 bases, leaving 17 bases between them. This CDR3 reads CASSGLGGDTGELFF. The CDR3 DNA is TGTGCCAGTAGCGGATTAGGGGGGGACACCGGGGAGCTGTTTTTT.

In this sample, this clonotype turned up a few times. V gene TRBV20-1 combines with J gene TRBJ1-2; TRBD1 matches 9 bases. Trimming cost V 6 bases and J 8 bases; bases outside gene matches: 10. The CDR3 is 13 residues long. The germline gives CDR1 DFQATT, CDR2 SNEGSKA (reference sequence). The CDR3 loop reads CSAGDRVGWGYTF. CDR3 coding DNA: TGCAGTGCCGGGGACAGGGTGGGTTGGGGCTACACCTTC.

This clonotype was counted at least ten times. This chain uses TRBV18 with TRBJ2-5; D gene unclear. Germline-derived CDR1 and CDR2 are KGHSH and LQKENI. Between the trimmed V and J ends, which lost 1 base and 1 base, there was a span of 7 bases. This CDR3 has 14 residues. CDR3 protein: CASSPQHPQETQYF. CDR3 nucleotide sequence: TGTGCCAGCTCACCACAACACCCCCAAGAGACCCAGTACTTC.